This is a list of T cell receptor beta chains from one sample in a study of OX40 agonist ivuxolimab in advanced cancers. Clones were read by immunoSEQ multiplex PCR, and TCRdb kept only the in-frame ones, dropping some. The repertoire holds 60,000 to 85,000 clones, with about 88% as singletons. Source: CD4+ or CD8+ T cells sorted from blood, taken in a trial of the OX40 agonist ivuxolimab. The receptors shown here come from an adult with an advanced solid tumor such as melanoma, head and neck, liver or kidney cancer. CDR3s include the opening cysteine and the closing phenylalanine or tryptophan. D genes are given only for firm matches. A row's size may be missing; if present it is once, few, many or a size class.

>TRBD1|NA|TRBJ1-6|TRBV6-5
CASSYLDRDSNSPLHF
TGTGCCAGCAGTTACCTTGACCGGGACAGTAATTCACCCCTCCACTTT
>NA|NA|TRBJ2-2|TRBV7-8
CASSLATGALNTGELFF
TGTGCCAGCAGCTTAGCGACGGGAGCTTTGAACACCGGGGAGCTGTTTTTT
>NA|NA|TRBJ2-7|TRBV28
CASIVGGSTYEQYF
TGTGCCAGCATAGTAGGGGGGTCTACCTACGAGCAGTACTTC
>TRBD2|few|TRBJ2-3|TRBV29-1
CSVGTSGSGGDTQYF
TGCAGCGTTGGGACTAGCGGGAGCGGGGGAGATACGCAGTATTTT
>NA|NA|TRBJ1-2|TRBV9
CASSAGDINYGYTF
TGTGCCAGCAGCGCCGGGGACATTAACTATGGCTACACCTTC
>NA|NA|TRBJ2-7|TRBV19
CASSMGPYEQYF
TGTGCCAGTAGTATGGGGCCCTACGAGCAGTACTTC
>NA|few|TRBJ1-1|TRBV7-3
CASSSHRGLAFF
TGTGCCAGCAGCTCCCATAGGGGGTTAGCTTTCTTT
>NA|NA|TRBJ1-4|TRBV7-2
CASSLALLGRGNEKLFF
TGTGCCAGCAGCTTAGCGCTTCTAGGGAGGGGGAATGAAAAACTGTTTTTT
>TRBD1|NA|TRBJ1-6|TRBV6-4
CASSALKTGGNSPLHF
TGTGCCAGCAGTGCCTTAAAGACAGGGGGCAATTCACCCCTCCACTTT
>TRBD1|NA|TRBJ1-2|TRBV5-7
CASSLRQGNYGYTF
TGTGCCAGCAGCCTGCGACAGGGTAACTATGGCTACACCTTC
>NA|NA|TRBJ2-6|TRBV6-6
CASSPQTGANVLTF
TGTGCCAGCAGTCCACAAACTGGGGCCAACGTCCTGACTTTC
>NA|NA|TRBJ1-2|TRBV6-1
CASSRENYGYTF
TGTGCCAGCAGCAGGGAAAACTATGGCTACACCTTC
>TRBD1|few|TRBJ1-2|TRBV30
CAWSVPGQGAGGYGYTF
TGTGCCTGGAGTGTCCCGGGACAGGGGGCCGGCGGCTATGGCTACACCTTC
>NA|NA|TRBJ1-1|TRBV6-6
CASSYSTYNTEAFF
TGTGCCAGCAGTTACTCAACATATAACACTGAAGCTTTCTTT
>NA|NA|TRBJ2-5|TRBV9
CASSVGGGARQETQYF
TGTGCCAGCAGCGTAGGAGGGGGGGCCCGCCAAGAGACCCAGTACTTC
>TRBD2|once|TRBJ2-1|TRBV2
CASSEPIDRGLAGAASYNEQFF
TGTGCCAGCAGTGAACCGATTGACAGGGGACTAGCGGGGGCCGCCTCCTACAATGAGCAGTTCTTC
>NA|NA|TRBJ2-7|TRBV7-2
CASSQGPTLYEQYF
TGTGCCAGCAGCCAAGGGCCCACACTCTACGAGCAGTACTTC
>TRBD1|NA|TRBJ1-2|TRBV6-5
CASSYQGQGPYTF
TGTGCCAGCAGTTACCAAGGACAGGGGCCCTACACCTTC
>TRBD1|NA|TRBJ2-2|TRBV6-6
CASTKRTGNGELFF
TGTGCCAGCACCAAAAGGACAGGGAACGGGGAGCTGTTTTTT
>TRBD2|few|TRBJ2-1|TRBV5-1
CASSLAWLAGVNEQFF
TGCGCCAGCAGCTTGGCCTGGCTAGCGGGAGTCAATGAGCAGTTCTTC
>NA|NA|TRBJ2-3|TRBV19
CASRPNTDTQYF
TGTGCCAGTCGACCCAACACAGATACGCAGTATTTT
>NA|NA|TRBJ2-5|TRBV7-9
CASSLDGVGEYF
TGTGCCAGCAGCTTAGATGGAGTGGGGGAGTACTTC
>TRBD1|NA|TRBJ2-1|TRBV5-1
CASSLGSRQGGEQFF
TGCGCCAGCAGCTTGGGATCAAGACAGGGCGGTGAGCAGTTCTTC
>NA|NA|TRBJ2-2|TRBV4-1
CASSQETLGGGELFF
TGCGCCAGCAGCCAAGAAACGCTGGGCGGCGGGGAGCTGTTTTTT
>TRBD2|once|TRBJ2-2|TRBV7-8
CASSSWREEHTGELFF
TGTGCCAGCAGCTCATGGCGGGAGGAACACACCGGGGAGCTGTTTTTT
>TRBD2|NA|TRBJ2-7|TRBV11-3
CASSLSGRWYEQYF
TGTGCCAGCAGCTTAAGCGGGAGGTGGTACGAGCAGTACTTC
>NA|NA|TRBJ1-1|TRBV6-5
CASSYGGGARAFF
TGTGCCAGCAGTTACGGTGGGGGGGCGCGAGCTTTCTTT
>TRBD1|once|TRBJ1-2|TRBV7-2
CASSPEGQKGGYTF
TGTGCCAGCAGCCCAGAGGGACAGAAGGGAGGCTACACCTTC
>NA|few|TRBJ1-5|TRBV2
CASSRPYSVPGQPQHF
TGTGCCAGCAGCAGACCCTACTCGGTCCCGGGCCAGCCCCAGCATTTT
>NA|NA|TRBJ1-1|TRBV11-3
CASSQDPYPNTEAFF
TGTGCCAGCAGCCAGGATCCGTACCCGAACACTGAAGCTTTCTTT
>NA|NA|TRBJ1-2|TRBV7-2
CASSPQQLSYGYTF
TGTGCCAGCAGCCCCCAACAGTTGAGCTATGGCTACACCTTC